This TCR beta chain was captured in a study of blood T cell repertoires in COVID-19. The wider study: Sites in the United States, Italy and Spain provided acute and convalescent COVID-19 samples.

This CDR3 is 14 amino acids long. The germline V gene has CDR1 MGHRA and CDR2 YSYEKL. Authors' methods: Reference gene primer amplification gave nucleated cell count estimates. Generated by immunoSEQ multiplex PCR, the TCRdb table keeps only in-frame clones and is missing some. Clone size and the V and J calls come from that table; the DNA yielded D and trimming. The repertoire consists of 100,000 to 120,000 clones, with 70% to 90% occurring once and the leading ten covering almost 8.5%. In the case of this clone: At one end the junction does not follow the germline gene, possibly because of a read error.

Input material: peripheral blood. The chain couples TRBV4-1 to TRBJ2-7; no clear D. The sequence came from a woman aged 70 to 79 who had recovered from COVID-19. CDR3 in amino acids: CASSQGGGRYGQYF. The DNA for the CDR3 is TGCGCCAGCAGCCAAGGCGGTGGTAGGTACGGGCAGTACTTC.